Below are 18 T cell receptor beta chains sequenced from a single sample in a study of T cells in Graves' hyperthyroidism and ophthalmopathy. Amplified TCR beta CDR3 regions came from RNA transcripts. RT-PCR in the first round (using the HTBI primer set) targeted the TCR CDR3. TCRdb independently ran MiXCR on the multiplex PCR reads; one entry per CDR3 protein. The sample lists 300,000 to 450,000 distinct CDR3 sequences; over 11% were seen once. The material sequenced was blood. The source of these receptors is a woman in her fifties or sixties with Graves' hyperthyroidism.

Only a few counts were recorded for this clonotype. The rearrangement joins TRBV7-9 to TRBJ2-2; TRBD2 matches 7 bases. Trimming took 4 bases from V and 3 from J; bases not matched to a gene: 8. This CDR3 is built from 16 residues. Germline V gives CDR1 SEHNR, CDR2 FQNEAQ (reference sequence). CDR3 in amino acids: CASSSPMAGDTGELFF. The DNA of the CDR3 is TGTGCCAGCAGCTCCCCTATGGCGGGAGACACCGGGGAGCTGTTTTTT.

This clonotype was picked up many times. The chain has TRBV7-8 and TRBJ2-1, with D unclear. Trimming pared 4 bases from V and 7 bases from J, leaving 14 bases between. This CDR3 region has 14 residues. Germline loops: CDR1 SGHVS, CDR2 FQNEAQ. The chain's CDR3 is CASSSLRTTNEQFF. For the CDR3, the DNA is TGTGCCAGCAGCTCGCTTCGGACGACAAATGAGCAGTTCTTC.

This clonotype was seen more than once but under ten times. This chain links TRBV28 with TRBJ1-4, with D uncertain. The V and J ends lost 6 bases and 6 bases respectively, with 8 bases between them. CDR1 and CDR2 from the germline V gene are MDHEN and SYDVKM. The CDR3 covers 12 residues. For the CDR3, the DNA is TGTGCCAGCAGACGCTGGGATGAAAAACTGTTTTTT. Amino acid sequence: CASRRWDEKLFF.

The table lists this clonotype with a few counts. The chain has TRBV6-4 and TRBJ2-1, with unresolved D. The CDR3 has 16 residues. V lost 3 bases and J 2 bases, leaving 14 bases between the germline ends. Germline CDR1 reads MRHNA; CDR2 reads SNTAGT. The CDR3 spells CASSELAGSPYNEQFF. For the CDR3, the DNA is TGTGCCAGCAGTGAACTGGCCGGGTCTCCCTACAATGAGCAGTTCTTC.

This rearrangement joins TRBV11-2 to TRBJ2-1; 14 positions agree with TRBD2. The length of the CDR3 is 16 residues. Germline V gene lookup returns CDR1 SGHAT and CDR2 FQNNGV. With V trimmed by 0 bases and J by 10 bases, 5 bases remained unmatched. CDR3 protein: CASSLEGLAGAKEQFF. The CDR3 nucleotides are TGTGCCAGCAGCTTAGAGGGACTAGCGGGAGCAAAAGAGCAGTTCTTC.

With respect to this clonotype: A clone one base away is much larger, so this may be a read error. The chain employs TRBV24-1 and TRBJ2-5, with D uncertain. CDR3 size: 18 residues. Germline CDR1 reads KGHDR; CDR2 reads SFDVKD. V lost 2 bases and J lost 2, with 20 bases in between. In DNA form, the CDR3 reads TGTGCCACCAGTGATTCCAGGAAGGCTATGGTGGGACAAGAGACCCAGTACTTC. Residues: CATSDSRKAMVGQETQYF.

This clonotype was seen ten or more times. CDR3 amino acids: CAWSVVPDEQFF. In nucleotides, the CDR3 is TGTGCCTGGAGTGTAGTCCCGGATGAGCAGTTCTTC. The chain links TRBV30 to TRBJ2-1; D uncertain. Germline V lookup: CDR1 GTSNPN, CDR2 SVGIG (reference sequence). The CDR3 sequence is 12 residues long. V lost 0 bases and J 8 bases, leaving 8 bases between the germline ends.

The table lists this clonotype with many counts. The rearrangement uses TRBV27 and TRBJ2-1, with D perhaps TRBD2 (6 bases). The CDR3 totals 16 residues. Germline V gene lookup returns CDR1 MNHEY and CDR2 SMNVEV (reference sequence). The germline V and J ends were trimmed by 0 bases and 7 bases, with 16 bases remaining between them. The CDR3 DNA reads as TGTGCCAGCAGTTTATCTCGAGCTCTGGCGGGGAATGAGCAGTTCTTC. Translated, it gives CASSLSRALAGNEQFF.

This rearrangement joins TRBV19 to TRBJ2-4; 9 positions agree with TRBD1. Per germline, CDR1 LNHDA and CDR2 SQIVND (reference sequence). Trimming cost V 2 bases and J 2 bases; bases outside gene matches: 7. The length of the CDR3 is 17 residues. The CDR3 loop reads CASSIPPGQGPKNIQYF. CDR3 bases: TGTGCCAGTAGTATACCCCCGGGACAGGGCCCCAAAAACATTCAGTACTTC.

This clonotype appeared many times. In DNA, the CDR3 is TGTGCCATCACCGGGACTAGCAATGAGCAGTTCTTC. It yields the protein CAITGTSNEQFF. The chain links TRBV10-3 to TRBJ2-1; 8 bases are a match to TRBD2. Looked up from germline, CDR1 is ENHRY and CDR2 is SYGVKD. There are 12 residues in the CDR3. V lost 7 bases to trimming and J lost 6 bases; unmatched junction nucleotides: 2.

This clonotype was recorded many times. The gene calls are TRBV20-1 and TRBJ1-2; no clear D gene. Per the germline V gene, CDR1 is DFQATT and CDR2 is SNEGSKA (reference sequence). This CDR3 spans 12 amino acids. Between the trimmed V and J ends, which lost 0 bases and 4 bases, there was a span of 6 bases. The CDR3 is CSARERVYGYTF. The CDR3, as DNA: TGCAGTGCTAGAGAGCGGGTCTATGGCTACACCTTC.

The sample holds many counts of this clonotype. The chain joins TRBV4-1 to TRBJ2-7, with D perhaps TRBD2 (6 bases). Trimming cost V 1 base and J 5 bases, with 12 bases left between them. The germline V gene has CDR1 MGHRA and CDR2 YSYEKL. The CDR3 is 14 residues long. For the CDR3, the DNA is TGCGCCAGCAGCCAAGGCCTAGCGCTCGACGAGCAGTACTTC. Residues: CASSQGLALDEQYF.

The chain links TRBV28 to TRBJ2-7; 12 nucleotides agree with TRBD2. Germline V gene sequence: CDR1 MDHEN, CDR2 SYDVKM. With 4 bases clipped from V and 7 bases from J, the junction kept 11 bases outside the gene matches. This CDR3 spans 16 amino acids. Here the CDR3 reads CASSSTLAGGPSEQYF. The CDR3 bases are TGTGCCAGCAGTTCCACCCTAGCGGGAGGGCCCTCGGAGCAGTACTTC. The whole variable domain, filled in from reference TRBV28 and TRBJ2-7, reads DVKVTQSSRYLVKRTGEKVFLECVQDMDHENMFWYRQDPGLGLRLIYFSYDVKMKEKGDIPEGYSVSREKKERFSLILESASTNQTSMYLCASSSTLAGGPSEQYFGPGTRLTVT.

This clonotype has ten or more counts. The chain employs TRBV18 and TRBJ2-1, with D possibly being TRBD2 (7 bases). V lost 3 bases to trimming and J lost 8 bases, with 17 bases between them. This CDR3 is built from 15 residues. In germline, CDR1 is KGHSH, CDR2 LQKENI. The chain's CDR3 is CASSPRGGESDEQFF. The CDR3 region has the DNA TGTGCCAGCTCACCCCGAGGGGGGGAAAGCGATGAGCAGTTCTTC. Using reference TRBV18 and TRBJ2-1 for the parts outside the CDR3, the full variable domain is NAGVMQNPRHLVRRRGQEARLRCSPMKGHSHVYWYRQLPEEGLKFMVYLQKENIIDESGMPKERFSAEFPKEGPSILRIQQVVRGDSAAYFCASSPRGGESDEQFFGPGTRLTVL.

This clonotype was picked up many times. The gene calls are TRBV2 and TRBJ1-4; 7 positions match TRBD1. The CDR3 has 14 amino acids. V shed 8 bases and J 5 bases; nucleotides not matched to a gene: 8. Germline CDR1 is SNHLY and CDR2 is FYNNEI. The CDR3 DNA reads TGTGCCAGCTCAGACAGGGCATCAAATGAAAAACTGTTTTTT. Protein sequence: CASSDRASNEKLFF.

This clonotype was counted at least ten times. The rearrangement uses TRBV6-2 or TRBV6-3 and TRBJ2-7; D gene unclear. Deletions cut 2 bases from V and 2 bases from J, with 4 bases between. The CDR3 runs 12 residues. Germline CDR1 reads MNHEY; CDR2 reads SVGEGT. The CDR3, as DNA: TGTGCCAGCAGTTACAGGCCCTACGAGCAGTACTTC. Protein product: CASSYRPYEQYF.

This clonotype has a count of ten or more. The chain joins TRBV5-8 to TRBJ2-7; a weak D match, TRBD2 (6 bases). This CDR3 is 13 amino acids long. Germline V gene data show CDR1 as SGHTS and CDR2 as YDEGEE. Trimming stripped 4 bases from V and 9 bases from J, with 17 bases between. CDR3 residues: CASSPGTPGSQYF. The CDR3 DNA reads TGTGCCAGCAGCCCGGGGACTCCAGGGTCGCAGTACTTC.

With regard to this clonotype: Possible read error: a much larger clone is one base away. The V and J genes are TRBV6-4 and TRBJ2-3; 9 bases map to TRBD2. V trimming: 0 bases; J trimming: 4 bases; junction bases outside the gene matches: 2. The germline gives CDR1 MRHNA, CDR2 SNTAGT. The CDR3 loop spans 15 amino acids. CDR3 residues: CASSDSSGSSDTQYF. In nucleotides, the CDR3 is TGTGCCAGCAGTGACTCTAGCGGGAGCTCAGATACGCAGTATTTT.